This passage covers 2 T cell receptor beta chains from one sample sequenced in a study of blood T cell repertoires in COVID-19. Assay: immunoSEQ multiplex PCR; the TCRdb copy retains only in-frame clones and omits some. This sample carries roughly 200,000 clones, approximately 87% of them seen once, and the ten largest clones take roughly 0.85%. Material: peripheral blood. These receptors all stem from a woman aged 18-30 years who had recovered from COVID-19.

In its sample, this clone was seen a few times. The chain combines TRBV4-1 with TRBJ1-2; no firm D call. The germline V gene has CDR1 MGHRA and CDR2 YSYEKL. Trimming shortened V by 0 bases and J by 8 bases, and 13 bases separated the two germline ends. This CDR3 has 14 amino acids. The CDR3 reads CASSQDFTVWGYTF. In nucleotides, the CDR3 is TGCGCCAGCAGCCAAGATTTCACTGTGTGGGGCTACACCTTC.

This chain links TRBV27 with TRBJ1-4, with a weak D call TRBD1 (6 bases). Germline V CDR1 and CDR2: MNHEY, SMNVEV (reference sequence). Deletions cut 7 bases from V and 0 bases from J, with 12 bases between. The CDR3 contains 15 residues. The chain's CDR3 is CASTDSLATNEKLFF. The CDR3 DNA follows: TGTGCCAGCACGGACAGTCTCGCAACTAATGAAAAACTGTTTTTT.